The 20 T cell receptor beta chains below come from one sample, sequenced in a study of T cell repertoires in cytomegalovirus infection. TCRdb redid the calling of the reads with MiXCR, one entry per CDR3 protein. The sample has just under 550,000 distinct CDR3 sequences, more than 25% seen once. Sequenced: PBMCs. The receptors come from a human donor in good health (CMV status not recorded). Some clones in this sample may be carry-over from other donors' samples.

The chain uses TRBV24-1 and TRBJ2-5; TRBD2 matches 8 bases. This CDR3 spans 13 amino acids. V lost 5 bases and J lost 4; bases outside the gene matches: 2. CDR1 is KGHDR and CDR2 is SFDVKD in the germline V gene. CDR3 in DNA: TGTGCCACCAGTGGTGCGGGAGGAGAGACCCAGTACTTC. Translation gives CATSGAGGETQYF.

The chain carries TRBV5-4 and TRBJ1-1; D is undetermined. V lost 1 base and J lost 3, with 19 bases in between. CDR3 size: 17 residues. Germline CDR1 is SGHNT and CDR2 is YYREEE (reference sequence). CDR3 in DNA: TGTGCCAGCAGCTTGCTCCCTCGATTGGGGTTTCACACTGAAGCTTTCTTT. This translates into CASSLLPRLGFHTEAFF.

The chain recombines TRBV2 with TRBJ2-1; perhaps TRBD2 as D (7 bases). V dropped 7 bases and J dropped 6 bases, with 19 bases sitting between them. The CDR3 contains 15 residues. CDR1 and CDR2 from the germline V gene are SNHLY and FYNNEI. The CDR3 loop is CASNGGPLGRNEQFF. CDR3 in DNA: TGTGCCAGCAACGGGGGGCCCCTCGGGCGCAATGAGCAGTTCTTC.

The V call is TRBV12-3 or TRBV12-4, the J call TRBJ2-3, with D perhaps matching TRBD2 (6 bases). The ends were cut back, 5 bases at V and 8 bases at J, with 11 bases in the middle. The CDR3 consists of 12 residues. The DNA for the CDR3 is TGTGCCAGCAGTCCGGGACTCAGTACGCAGTATTTT. Amino acid sequence: CASSPGLSTQYF.

This chain uses TRBV19 with TRBJ2-1; no firm D call. Germline CDR1 and CDR2: LNHDA and SQIVND (reference sequence). The CDR3 is 15 amino acids. The V end lost 3 bases, the J end lost 0 bases, and 9 bases lay between the germline ends. This chain's CDR3 is CASSITPSSYNEQFF. CDR3 DNA: TGTGCCAGTAGTATCACCCCGAGCTCCTACAATGAGCAGTTCTTC.

The chain employs TRBV4-1 and TRBJ2-2; TRBD2 aligns across 15 bases. Losses at the gene ends were 1 base for V and 4 bases for J; bases not matched to a gene: 4. The length of the CDR3 is 18 residues. Germline V gene lookup returns CDR1 MGHRA and CDR2 YSYEKL. DNA for the CDR3: TGCGCCAGCAGCCAAGGAGGACTAGCGGGAGGGGGCACCGGGGAGCTGTTTTTT. Protein: CASSQGGLAGGGTGELFF.

V is TRBV4-1 and J is TRBJ2-7, with 7 nucleotides matching TRBD1. J lost 3 bases, V lost 5 bases, and 4 bases had no gene match. Looked up from germline, CDR1 is MGHRA and CDR2 is YSYEKL. The CDR3 is 13 residues long. The CDR3 loop is CASSDRVNYEQYV. The CDR3 DNA is TGCGCCAGCAGCGACAGGGTTAACTACGAGCAGTACGTC.

The chain employs TRBV7-6 and TRBJ1-5; a weak D match, TRBD1 (5 bases). The CDR3 covers 17 residues. Germline lookup yields CDR1 SGHVS and CDR2 FNYEAQ. V was shortened by 4 bases and J by 2 bases, with 18 bases between the two germline ends. CDR3 sequence reads: CASSSRIREMGNQPQHF. The CDR3 DNA reads as TGTGCCAGCAGCTCACGGATCAGGGAAATGGGCAATCAGCCCCAGCATTTT. The full variable domain, with the rest looked up from reference TRBV7-6 and TRBJ1-5, is GAGVSQSPRYKVTKRGQDVALRCDPISGHVSLYWYRQALGQGPEFLTYFNYEAQQDKSGLPNDRFSAERPEGSISTLTIQRTEQRDSAMYRCASSSRIREMGNQPQHFGDGTRLSIL.

Ten or more counts support this clonotype. J is TRBJ1-3 and V is TRBV6-5; D is uncertain. This CDR3 is 14 amino acids long. Between the trimmed V and J ends, which lost 2 bases and 0 bases, there was a span of 5 bases. The germline V gene encodes CDR1 MNHEY and CDR2 SVGAGI. CDR3 in DNA: TGTGCCAGCAGTTACCTTGGCTCTGGAAACACCATATATTTT. Protein product: CASSYLGSGNTIYF.

This clonotype was recorded a few times. The chain couples TRBV7-2 to TRBJ2-3, with no clear D. CDR1 SGHTA and CDR2 FQGNSA come from the germline V gene. V lost 1 base, J lost 1 base, and 9 bases lay in between. The CDR3 sequence is 15 residues long. The CDR3 sequence: CASSLVWAGTDTQYF. The CDR3 bases are TGTGCCAGCAGCTTAGTGTGGGCGGGCACAGATACGCAGTATTTT.

This chain uses TRBV5-1 with TRBJ2-7; 7 nucleotides align to TRBD1. The V gene end was trimmed by 4 bases and the J gene end by 0 bases; junction bases not matched to a gene: 10. The CDR3 length is 16 residues. Germline V lookup: CDR1 SGHRS, CDR2 YFSETQ. The chain's CDR3 is CASSRIGQAGSYEQYF. The CDR3 nucleotides are TGCGCCAGCAGCAGAATTGGACAGGCTGGCTCCTACGAGCAGTACTTC.

In its sample, this clonotype was seen many times. This sequence joins TRBV7-8 and TRBJ2-2, with TRBD1 matching 10 bases. CDR1 is SGHVS and CDR2 is FQNEAQ in the germline V gene. Unmatched junction bases numbered 5, after V lost 4 bases and J lost 3 bases. The CDR3 spans 16 residues. The CDR3 protein is CASSSGTGAYTGELFF. The CDR3 bases are TGTGCCAGCAGCTCCGGGACAGGGGCCTACACCGGGGAGCTGTTTTTT.

The chain joins TRBV11-2 to TRBJ2-1, with 16 bases identical to TRBD2. CDR1 SGHAT and CDR2 FQNNGV come from the germline V gene. Losses at the gene ends were 5 bases for V and 6 bases for J; bases not matched to a gene: 4. CDR3 length equals 16 residues. CDR3 nucleotide sequence: TGTGCCAGCAGCCGGGGACTAGCGGGGGGGGGCAATGAGCAGTTCTTC. Protein sequence: CASSRGLAGGGNEQFF.

V gene TRBV10-3 combines with J gene TRBJ2-4; the match to TRBD2 covers 10 bases. Germline trimming cut 2 bases from V and 0 bases from J; bases unmatched to any gene: 4. Per germline, CDR1 ENHRY and CDR2 SYGVKD. This CDR3 is built from 17 residues. The CDR3 nucleotides are TGTGCCATCAGTGAGACTAGCGGGAACTTAGCCAAAAACATTCAGTACTTC. Its translation is CAISETSGNLAKNIQYF.

This clonotype was detected a few times. The J gene is TRBJ2-7, the V gene TRBV7-4; 10 bases agree with TRBD2. Germline V gene lookup returns CDR1 SGHVT and CDR2 SQSDAQ. V shed 4 bases and J 5 bases; nucleotides not matched to a gene: 8. The CDR3 length is 15 residues. In DNA form, the CDR3 reads TGTGCCAGCAGCTCTACCGTACTAGCGGGAAACGAGCAGTACTTC. This codes for CASSSTVLAGNEQYF.

This clonotype has only a few counts. The chain links TRBV19 to TRBJ1-1, with 12 bases matching TRBD1. The V segment lost 7 bases and the J segment 4 bases; nucleotides outside the gene matches: 4. Germline V gene data show CDR1 as LNHDA and CDR2 as SQIVND (reference sequence). The CDR3 has 14 residues. The CDR3 region has the DNA TGTGCCAGTACGGGACAGGGGGCGACCACTGAAGCTTTCTTT. It specifies CASTGQGATTEAFF.

This chain connects TRBV12-3 or TRBV12-4 to TRBJ2-7; maybe TRBD1 (5 bases). This CDR3 has 12 amino acids. V dropped 6 bases and J dropped 4 bases, with 10 bases sitting between them. The CDR3 bases are TGTGCCAGCAGCCTACAGGCATACGAGCAGTACGTC. This encodes CASSLQAYEQYV.

This clonotype came up a few times. The chain is built from TRBV6-2 or TRBV6-3 and TRBJ2-5; tentative D call: TRBD2 (6 bases). The CDR3 has 17 amino acids. Deletions cut 6 bases from V and 2 bases from J, with 22 bases between. Germline loops: CDR1 MNHEY, CDR2 SVGEGT. The CDR3 loop is CASRPPQPGVGQETQYF. The CDR3 DNA is TGTGCCAGCAGGCCTCCCCAACCGGGAGTAGGGCAAGAGACCCAGTACTTC.

The chain combines TRBV6-5 with TRBJ2-1; D remains ambiguous. Germline V gene data show CDR1 as MNHEY and CDR2 as SVGAGI. This CDR3 is built from 15 residues. Trimming took off 6 bases at V and 6 bases at J, with 18 bases between the two ends. CDR3 DNA sequence: TGTGCCAGCAGACCCGTAGTAGGACCAGCCAATGAGCAGTTCTTC. Residues: CASRPVVGPANEQFF.

This rearrangement joins TRBV15 to TRBJ2-3; D unclear. This CDR3 contains 12 residues. Germline CDR1 LNHNV, CDR2 YYDKDF (reference sequence). V was clipped by 1 base and J by 5 bases, with 4 bases between them. CDR3 region: CATSRVRDTQYF. In DNA, the CDR3 is TGTGCCACCAGCAGAGTCCGAGATACGCAGTATTTT.